This T cell receptor (beta chain) stems from a study of OX40 agonist ivuxolimab in advanced cancers. Study context: The patients got ivuxolimab, which is an agonistic anti-OX40 (CD134) antibody. Melanoma, hepatocellular carcinoma, head and neck or renal cell cancer occurred in dose-escalation patients.

Study results and limitations: The CD4+ and CD8+ T cells in the blood had expanded clonally by week 6 at 0.1 to 3.0 mg/kg.

Peripheral blood came from all dose cohorts at three timepoints. Produced via immunoSEQ multiplex PCR; TCRdb's table is partial and in-frame only. The data contain some 70,000 clones, more than 70% of them seen just once; the ten biggest clones take up roughly 2%. Remarks on this clone: Antigen: not known.

This CDR3 has 13 amino acids. The V gene's germline CDR1 is MNHEY and CDR2 SVGAGI. The V end was cut by 8 bases, the J end by 6 bases, with 13 bases between. This TCR was recovered from an adult with an advanced solid tumor such as melanoma, head and neck, liver or kidney cancer. The sample consisted of CD4+ or CD8+ T cells sorted from blood, taken in a trial of the OX40 agonist ivuxolimab. The chain combines TRBV6-5 with TRBJ2-2, with D possibly TRBD1 on 5 matching bases. DNA for the CDR3: TGTGCCAGCCAAAACAGGCGCGCCGGGGAGCTGTTTTTT. Translation gives CASQNRRAGELFF.